The 7 T cell receptor beta chains below come from one sample, sequenced in a study of shared clonotypes between healthy human individuals. TCRdb's table, derived via immunoSEQ multiplex PCR, lists solely in-frame clones and lacks some. This table has hundreds of thousands of clones, approximately 79% appearing once. Source material: memory CD4+ T cells sorted from blood. Noted subset: CD45RA-negative fraction. The receptors come from a woman under 40 in good health.

V gene TRBV29-1 combines with J gene TRBJ2-3; 11 nucleotides match TRBD1. The CDR3 sequence is 16 residues long. Trimming at V came to 6 bases and at J to 2 bases, leaving 10 bases not matched to a gene. Germline V gives CDR1 SQVTM, CDR2 ANQGSEA. The CDR3 loop reads CSVLIGTGGFTDTQYF. In DNA, the CDR3 is TGCAGCGTCCTTATCGGGACAGGGGGGTTCACAGATACGCAGTATTTT.

This clone was detected only once. This chain uses TRBV7-9 with TRBJ1-3, with D possibly matching TRBD1 (5 bases). The CDR3 is 15 residues long. Germline CDR1 is SEHNR and CDR2 is FQNEAQ (reference sequence). V shed 5 bases and J shed 4 bases, with 15 bases lying between them. Here the CDR3 DNA reads TGTGCCAGCAGCGTCCCCGACAGACGAGGAAACACCATATATTTT. Amino acids: CASSVPDRRGNTIYF.

This clone has only a few counts. The V and J genes are TRBV10-1 and TRBJ2-5; D is ambiguous. The CDR3 spans 12 residues. Looked up from germline, CDR1 is WNHNN and CDR2 is SYGVQD (reference sequence). The ends were cut back, 0 bases at V and 5 bases at J, with 4 bases in the middle. This chain's CDR3 is CASSESMETQYF. The CDR3 coding sequence is TGCGCCAGCAGTGAGTCGATGGAGACCCAGTACTTC.

Only a few counts were recorded for this clone. The gene calls are TRBV6-1 and TRBJ1-3, with 8 bases lining up with TRBD1. The V gene end was trimmed by 0 bases and the J gene end by 0 bases; junction bases not matched to a gene: 4. The CDR3 is 17 residues long. CDR1 and CDR2 from the germline V gene are MNHNS and SASEGT. The CDR3: CASSEAGDRFSGNTIYF. In nucleotides, the CDR3 is TGTGCCAGCAGTGAAGCGGGGGACAGGTTCTCTGGAAACACCATATATTTT.

The rearrangement uses TRBV4-2 and TRBJ2-7; no definite D call. Germline CDR1 LGHNA, CDR2 YNFKEQ. V dropped 0 bases and J dropped 2 bases, with 5 bases sitting between them. The CDR3 is 13 residues long. This CDR3 is CASSQDLPYEQYF. DNA for the CDR3: TGTGCCAGCAGCCAAGATTTACCCTACGAGCAGTACTTC.

This rearrangement joins TRBV29-1 to TRBJ2-1; D is perhaps TRBD1 (6 bases). The ends were cut back, 5 bases at V and 4 bases at J, with 15 bases in the middle. Germline V CDR1 and CDR2: SQVTM, ANQGSEA. CDR3 length equals 14 residues. In DNA form, the CDR3 reads TGCAGCGTTCCGACAGGCGTCCTTTACAATGAGCAGTTCTTC. Residues: CSVPTGVLYNEQFF.

V gene TRBV19 combines with J gene TRBJ2-7; the D is unclear. The CDR3 has 15 residues. Germline V gene data show CDR1 as LNHDA and CDR2 as SQIVND (reference sequence). Trimming pared 10 bases from V and 3 bases from J, leaving 22 bases between. The CDR3 spells CATRPQVNPLYEQYF. The CDR3, as DNA: TGTGCCACAAGACCCCAGGTGAACCCACTCTACGAGCAGTACTTC.